The T cell receptor (beta chain) described here comes from a study of tumor-infiltrating lymphocytes in primary liver carcinoma (dated by TCRdb to 2016 to 2017). About the full investigation: Between late 2015 and March 2016, a handful of patients in China with histopathologically diagnosed primary liver carcinoma had their tumors surgically resected. Repertoires from technical replicates were highly reproducible, with mean shared-clone rates roughly 0.87 and correlation coefficients above 0.95. The study combined TCRbeta repertoire sequencing, expression microarrays and whole-exome sequencing across five regions of each liver tumor, with adjacent normal tissue and blood. Each sample produced about 3.5 to 7.5 million productive TCRbeta reads, and read depth showed no significant difference between tissue types. TCRbeta repertoire sequencing covered some 35 specimens from 5 patients: about 25 tumor regions, 5 adjacent noncancerous liver tissues and 5 peripheral blood samples. The tumors of the five patients were staged as T1-T3 N0M0, with maximum diameters ranging from roughly 4.2 to 10 cm. Of the five patients (three men and two women, aged 30 to 69 years), four had hepatocellular carcinoma and one had combined HCC and intrahepatic cholangiocarcinoma.

TCRbeta-specific cDNA was reverse-transcribed from approximately 0.5 ug total RNA using a constant-region primer and ProtoScript II reverse transcriptase. TCRbeta libraries were built with three nested multiplex PCR rounds, a slightly modified ARM-PCR procedure. Each of the first two PCR rounds ran for roughly 11 cycles and used multiplex TRBV1-TRBV30 forward primers together with a Cbeta reverse primer. A final 25-cycle PCR with Deep VentR polymerase added sample barcodes and Illumina adapters. Amplicons of 200-500 bp were gel-purified with a QIAquick gel extraction kit before sequencing. An Illumina HiSeq 2500 was used to sequence the TCRbeta amplicons with 250-bp paired-end reads. The authors processed their data as follows. Trimmomatic v0.33 was used to quality-trim the reads, and FLASH v1.2.11 was used to merge paired reads so that full CDR3 sequences could be recovered. V, D and J germline segments were assigned to the rearranged TCRbeta sequences by MiGEC v1.2.1b. Clonotype statistics and Shannon-Wiener diversity indices were computed with VDJtools v1.0.0. To reduce sampling bias, subsequent analyses other than the diversity analysis used only the 250 most abundant clonotypes in each sample. TCRdb took the public reads, trimmed them with fastp at Q25, ran MiXCR for clone calling and kept in-frame beta chains. Rows with a matching CDR3 protein are joined into one entry that keeps the most common DNA and genes. Clone size and V and J calls follow TCRdb, not the original study. This sample has roughly 330,000 distinct CDR3 sequences in its table, and approximately 65% of those were observed once. The top ten clones comprise under 8.5% of the sample.

In regard to this clonotype: It has no known antigen specificity. The conserved phenylalanine or tryptophan normally closing the CDR3 is absent here, so this likely arose from a read error.

RNA from unsorted whole blood was extracted with TRIzol reagent, and germline DNA was obtained with the DNeasy Blood & Tissue kit. At the time of sampling, the patients had chronic HBV infection and had not received any treatment. Around 3.6 milliliters of peripheral blood were collected into K2EDTA tubes before surgery. General study outcomes and caveats: The study included only five patients, and the authors note findings should be validated in a larger study. Comparison of CD4+ and CD8+ T cell repertoires was precluded by the use of bulk unsorted samples. The top 250 clones accounted for a significantly greater share of the repertoire in tumors than in blood (p = 0.039). Pairs of tumor regions showed greater repertoire overlap (mean 36%) than tumor-adjacent pairs (roughly 17%) or tumor-blood pairs (approximately 15%), which is consistent with antigen-driven expansion. Only the TCR beta chain was sequenced, which likely underestimates true repertoire diversity because unpaired alpha chains were not captured.

CDR1 is given as WSHSY and CDR2 as SAAADI, both from the germline V gene. Ends trimmed: V by 8 bases, J by 6 bases; bases unmatched to a gene: 17. The CDR3 length equals 17 residues, ends included. Left in the record is the CDR3 DNA by itself, 51 bases read in frame from the first base. The rearranged chain carries TRBV10-2 and TRBJ2-3; 10 central nucleotides agree with TRBD2. Sequencing was carried out using peripheral blood. The clonotype comes from a man aged 35-49 years with primary liver carcinoma and hepatitis B virus infection. Here is the DNA: TGCGCCAGCTTAGGAGCGGGAGGGCCACCCCTTATTGATACGCAGTATTCT. It translates to CASLGAGGPPLIDTQYS.